This T cell receptor beta chain was profiled in a study of blood T cell repertoires in COVID-19. Germline V gene sequence: CDR1 SGHTA, CDR2 FQGNSA. Trimming removed 1 base from V and 5 bases from J; junction bases left unmatched: 2. The CDR3 runs to 15 residues. In the authors' methods: The authors estimated nucleated cell counts from reference gene primer amplification. Here immunoSEQ multiplex PCR was the method, and the copy in TCRdb shows in-frame clones only, minus some. From that table come the V and J calls and clone size; the DNA was used to work out D and trimming. The sample contains around 430,000 clones, approximately 88% of which appear only once.

The chain uses TRBV7-2 and TRBJ2-3, with 11 positions matching TRBD2. Sequenced material: peripheral blood. The receptor's source is a woman between 45 and 60 years old with COVID-19, enrolled during active disease. CDR3 bases: TGTGCCAGCAGCTTAGGTAGCGGGGGGGGAGATACGCAGTATTTT. Protein sequence: CASSLGSGGGDTQYF. Looking up the rest from reference TRBV7-2 and TRBJ2-3 gives the full variable domain: GAGVSQSPSNKVTEKGKDVELRCDPISGHTALYWYRQSLGQGLEFLIYFQGNSAPDKSGLPSDRFSAERTGGSVSTLTIQRTQQEDSAVYLCASSLGSGGGDTQYFGPGTRLTVL.